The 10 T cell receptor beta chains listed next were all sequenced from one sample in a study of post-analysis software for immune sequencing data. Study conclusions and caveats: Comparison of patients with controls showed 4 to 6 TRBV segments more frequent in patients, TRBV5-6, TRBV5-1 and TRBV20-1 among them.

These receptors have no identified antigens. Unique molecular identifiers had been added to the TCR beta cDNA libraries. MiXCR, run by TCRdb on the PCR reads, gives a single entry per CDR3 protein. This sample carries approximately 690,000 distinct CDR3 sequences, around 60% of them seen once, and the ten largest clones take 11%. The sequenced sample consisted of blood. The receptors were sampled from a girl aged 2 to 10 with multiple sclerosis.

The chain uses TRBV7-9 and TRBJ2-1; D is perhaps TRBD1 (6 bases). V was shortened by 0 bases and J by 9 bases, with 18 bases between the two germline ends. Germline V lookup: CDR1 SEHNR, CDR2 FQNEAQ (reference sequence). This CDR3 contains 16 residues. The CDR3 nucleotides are TGTGCCAGCAGCTTAGCGTCGGGAAGGGGGTCGAGTGAGCAGTTCTTC. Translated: CASSLASGRGSSEQFF.

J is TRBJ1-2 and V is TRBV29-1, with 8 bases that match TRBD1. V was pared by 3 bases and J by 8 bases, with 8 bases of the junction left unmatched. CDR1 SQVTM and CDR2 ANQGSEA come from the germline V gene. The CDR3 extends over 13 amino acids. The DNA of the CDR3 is TGCAGCGTTGATTCACAGGGGGAGGGCGGCTACACCTTC. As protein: CSVDSQGEGGYTF.

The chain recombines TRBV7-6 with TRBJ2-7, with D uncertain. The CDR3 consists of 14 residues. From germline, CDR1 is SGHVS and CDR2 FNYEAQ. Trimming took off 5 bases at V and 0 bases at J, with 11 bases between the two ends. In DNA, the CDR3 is TGTGCCAGCAGCGACGCCGCTTCCTCCTACGAGCAGTACTTC. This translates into CASSDAASSYEQYF.

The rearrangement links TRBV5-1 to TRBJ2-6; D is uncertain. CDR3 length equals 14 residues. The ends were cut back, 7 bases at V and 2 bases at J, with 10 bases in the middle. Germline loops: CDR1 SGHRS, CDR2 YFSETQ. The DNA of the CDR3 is TGCGCCAGCGCTGCTCTGGCTGGGGCCAACGTCCTGACTTTC. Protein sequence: CASAALAGANVLTF.

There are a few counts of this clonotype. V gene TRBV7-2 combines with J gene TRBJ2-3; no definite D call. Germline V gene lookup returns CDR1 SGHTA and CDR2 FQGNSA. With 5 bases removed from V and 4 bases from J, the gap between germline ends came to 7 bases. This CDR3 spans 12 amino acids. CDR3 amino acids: CASSISADTQYF. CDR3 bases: TGTGCCAGCAGCATCTCAGCAGATACGCAGTATTTT.

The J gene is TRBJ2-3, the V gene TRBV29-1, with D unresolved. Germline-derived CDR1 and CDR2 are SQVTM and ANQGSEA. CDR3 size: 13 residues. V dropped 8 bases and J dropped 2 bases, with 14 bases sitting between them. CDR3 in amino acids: CSHQTTSTDTQYF. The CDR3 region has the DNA TGCAGCCATCAGACCACCTCCACAGATACGCAGTATTTT.

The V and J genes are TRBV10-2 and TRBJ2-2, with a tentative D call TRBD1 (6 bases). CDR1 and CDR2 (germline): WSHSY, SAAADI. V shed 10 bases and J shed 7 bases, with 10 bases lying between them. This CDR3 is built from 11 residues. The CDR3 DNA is TGCGCCATACGACAGGTCGGGGAGCTGTTTTTT. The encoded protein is CAIRQVGELFF.

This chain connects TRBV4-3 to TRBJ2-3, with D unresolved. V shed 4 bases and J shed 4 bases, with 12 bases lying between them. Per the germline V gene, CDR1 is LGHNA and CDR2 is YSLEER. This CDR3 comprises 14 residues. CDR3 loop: CASSPYQTADTQYF. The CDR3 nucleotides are TGCGCCAGCAGCCCCTACCAGACGGCAGATACGCAGTATTTT.

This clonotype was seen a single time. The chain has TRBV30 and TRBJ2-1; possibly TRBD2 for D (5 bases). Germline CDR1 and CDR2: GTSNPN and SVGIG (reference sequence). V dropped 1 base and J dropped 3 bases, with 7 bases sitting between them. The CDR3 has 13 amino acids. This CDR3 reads CAWSATSYNEQFF. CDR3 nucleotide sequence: TGTGCCTGGAGTGCAACTAGCTACAATGAGCAGTTCTTC.

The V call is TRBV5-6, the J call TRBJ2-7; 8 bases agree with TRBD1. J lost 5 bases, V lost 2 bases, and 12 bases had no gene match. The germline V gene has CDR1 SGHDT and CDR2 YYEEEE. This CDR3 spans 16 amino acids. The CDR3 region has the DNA TGTGCCAGCAGCTTCCCTCCGAGGACAGGGTTTGACGAGCAGTACTTC. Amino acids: CASSFPPRTGFDEQYF.